This T cell receptor (beta chain) was recovered during a study of vaccination and CD4 T cells after COVID-19. Study outcomes and limitations: It was found that, in convalescent patients, 304 of 307 vaccine-specific clones were spike mono-reactive. Convalescent patients gained a median approximately 90% of their reactive clones only post-vaccination.

Specified treatment: approximately nine-day PBMC culture with coronavirus spike peptide pools or control peptides (ViraFEST assay). The Oncomine TCR Beta short-read assay was applied to DNA of cultured CD4+ T cells. TCRdb recomputed calls from the PCR reads with MiXCR, one row per CDR3 protein. There are 13,000 to 15,000 distinct CDR3 sequences in the sample; roughly 52% occur only once, and approximately 8% lies in the top ten. This clonotype occurred a few times. Its antigen is unknown. The TCR originated in a human donor who had recovered from COVID-19. The sequenced material came from CD4+ T cells from blood, cultured in vitro.

The chain's CDR3 is CASTGTSLGYTF. The CDR3 DNA is TGTGCGAGCACCGGGACATCCCTTGGCTACACCTTC. J is TRBJ1-2 and V is TRBV10-3, with D possibly matching TRBD1 (6 bases). This CDR3 spans 12 amino acids. Per the germline V gene, CDR1 is ENHRY and CDR2 is SYGVKD.